Below are 9 T cell receptor beta chains sequenced from a single sample in a study of T-cell memory formation after mild COVID-19. One entry per CDR3 protein results from TCRdb running MiXCR on the 5' RACE reads. The table shows around 99,000 distinct CDR3 sequences, with around 15% occurring only once. The sample was PBMCs or a T cell subset sorted from them (not recorded which). The receptors were sampled from a man between 18 and 35 years old who had mild COVID-19 (a few samples of this study predate the infection). Cell type and time point are not known.

In its sample, this clonotype was seen a few times. The rearrangement links TRBV19 to TRBJ1-2; 10 bases are a match to TRBD1. The CDR3 contains 13 residues. Germline CDR1 reads LNHDA; CDR2 reads SQIVND (reference sequence). The J segment lost 7 bases and the V segment lost 8 bases, leaving 7 bases of the junction unmatched. CDR3 region: CASAGTGAAGYTF. The CDR3, as DNA: TGTGCCAGTGCCGGGACAGGGGCCGCTGGCTACACCTTC.

V gene TRBV15 combines with J gene TRBJ1-2, with D possibly being TRBD1 (5 bases). The CDR3 has 13 amino acids. The V gene's germline CDR1 is LNHNV and CDR2 YYDKDF (reference sequence). Trimming cost V 5 bases and J 4 bases, with 11 bases left between them. The CDR3 reads CATSATGGYGYTF. The CDR3 DNA reads as TGTGCCACCAGCGCAACAGGCGGCTATGGCTACACCTTC.

The chain recombines TRBV6-5 with TRBJ2-3; 12 bases map to TRBD2. The junction had 3 bases not matched to a gene; V was cut back by 2 bases and J by 3 bases. Germline V lookup: CDR1 MNHEY, CDR2 SVGAGI. The CDR3 consists of 16 residues. The CDR3 DNA reads TGTGCCAGCAGTTACCCGACTAGCGGGGGAACAGATACGCAGTATTTT. It translates to CASSYPTSGGTDTQYF.

In this sample, this clonotype turned up a few times. The chain employs TRBV6-2 or TRBV6-3 and TRBJ1-5; D gene ambiguous. The CDR3 has 14 amino acids. Trimming took off 7 bases at V and 5 bases at J, with 15 bases between the two ends. Germline V gives CDR1 MNHEY, CDR2 SVGEGT. CDR3 DNA: TGTGCCAGCACGGGAGGGTATGTCGATCAGCCCCAGCATTTT. Translated, it gives CASTGGYVDQPQHF.

The genes are TRBV18 and TRBJ2-3; the match to TRBD1 covers 11 bases. The CDR3 runs to 17 residues. Germline CDR1 is KGHSH and CDR2 is LQKENI. V dropped 0 bases and J dropped 3; count of bases not matched to a gene: 5. The CDR3 bases are TGTGCCAGCTCACCACCCCTGTGGGACAGGGGGACAGATACGCAGTATTTT. This sequence encodes CASSPPLWDRGTDTQYF.

The chain links TRBV12-5 to TRBJ2-2; weak D call: TRBD2 (6 bases). Trimming pared 0 bases from V and 4 bases from J, leaving 15 bases between. CDR3 length: 17 amino acids. CDR1 LGHNT and CDR2 FRNRAP come from the germline V gene. CDR3 region: CASGLVLGGVFTGELFF. CDR3 DNA sequence: TGTGCTAGTGGTTTGGTACTAGGAGGGGTTTTCACCGGGGAGCTGTTTTTT.

DNA of the CDR3: TGTGCCAGCAGCTCAGGGGCAGGCAACTATGGCTACACCTTC. Protein sequence: CASSSGAGNYGYTF. The V call is TRBV5-6, the J call TRBJ1-2, with a weak D call TRBD1 (6 bases). CDR1 and CDR2 from the germline V gene are SGHDT and YYEEEE. The CDR3 contains 14 residues. V was cut by 3 bases and J by 2 bases, with 11 bases left in between.

This clonotype was counted between two and nine times. The rearrangement links TRBV20-1 to TRBJ1-2; perhaps TRBD1 as D (6 bases). Trimming took 0 bases from V and 4 from J, leaving 15 bases between them. CDR3 length: 15 residues. The V gene's germline CDR1 is DFQATT and CDR2 SNEGSKA (reference sequence). CDR3 sequence reads: CSARDGQSGVYGYTF. The DNA for the CDR3 is TGCAGTGCTAGAGACGGACAGAGCGGCGTCTATGGCTACACCTTC.

The chain recombines TRBV12-3 or TRBV12-4 with TRBJ1-5, with 7 nucleotides matching TRBD1. V was pared by 3 bases and J by 4 bases, with 3 bases of the junction left unmatched. The CDR3 loop spans 14 amino acids. CDR3 in amino acids: CASSFSGGNQPQHF. The CDR3 nucleotides read TGTGCCAGCAGTTTTTCAGGGGGGAATCAGCCCCAGCATTTT.